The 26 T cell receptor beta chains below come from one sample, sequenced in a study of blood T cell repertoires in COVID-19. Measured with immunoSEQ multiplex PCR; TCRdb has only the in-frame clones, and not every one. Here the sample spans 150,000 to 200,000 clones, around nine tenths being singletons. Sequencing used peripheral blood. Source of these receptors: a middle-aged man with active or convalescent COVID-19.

The CDR3 loop is CASSPGWNTEAFF. CDR3 DNA sequence: TGTGCCAGCTCACCGGGCTGGAACACTGAAGCTTTCTTT. This rearrangement joins TRBV18 to TRBJ1-1; D gene ambiguous. This CDR3 is built from 13 residues. V lost 3 bases, J lost 1 base, and 6 bases lay in between. The V gene's germline CDR1 is KGHSH and CDR2 LQKENI.

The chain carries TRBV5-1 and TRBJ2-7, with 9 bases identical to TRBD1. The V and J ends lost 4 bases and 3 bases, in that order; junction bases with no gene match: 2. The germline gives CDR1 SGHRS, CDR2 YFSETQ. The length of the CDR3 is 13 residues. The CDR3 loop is CASSGQGNYEQYF. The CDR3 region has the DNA TGCGCCAGCAGCGGACAGGGGAACTACGAGCAGTACTTC.

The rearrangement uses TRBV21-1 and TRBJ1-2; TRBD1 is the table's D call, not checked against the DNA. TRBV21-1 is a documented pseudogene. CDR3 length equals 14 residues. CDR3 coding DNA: TGTGCCAGCAGCCCACGACAGGGGGCGAATGGCTACACCTTC. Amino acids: CASSPRQGANGYTF.

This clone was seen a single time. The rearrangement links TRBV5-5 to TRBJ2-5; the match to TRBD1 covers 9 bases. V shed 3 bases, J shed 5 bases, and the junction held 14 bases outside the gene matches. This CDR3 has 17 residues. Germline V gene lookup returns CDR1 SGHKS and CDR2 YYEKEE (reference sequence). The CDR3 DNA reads TGTGCCAGCAGCTCGACGGACTACAGGGGGCGCGATGAGACCCAGTACTTC. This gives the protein CASSSTDYRGRDETQYF.

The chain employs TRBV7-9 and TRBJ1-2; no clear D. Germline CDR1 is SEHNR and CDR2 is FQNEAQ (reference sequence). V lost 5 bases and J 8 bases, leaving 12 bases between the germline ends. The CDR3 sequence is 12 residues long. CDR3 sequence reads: CASSHPSGGYTF. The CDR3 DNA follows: TGTGCCAGCAGCCACCCCTCGGGGGGCTACACCTTC.

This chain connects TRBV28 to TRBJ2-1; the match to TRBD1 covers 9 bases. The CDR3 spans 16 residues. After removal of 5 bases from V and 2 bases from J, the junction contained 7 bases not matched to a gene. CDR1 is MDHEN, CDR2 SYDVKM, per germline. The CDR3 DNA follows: TGTGCCAGCAGTCCCCCAGGGACAGGGACCTACAATGAGCAGTTCTTC. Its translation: CASSPPGTGTYNEQFF.

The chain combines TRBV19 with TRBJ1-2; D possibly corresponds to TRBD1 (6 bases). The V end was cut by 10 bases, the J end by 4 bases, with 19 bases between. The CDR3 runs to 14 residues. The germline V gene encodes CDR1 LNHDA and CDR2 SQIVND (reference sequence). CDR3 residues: CATRPRGATYGYTF. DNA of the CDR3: TGTGCCACCCGCCCTCGGGGGGCGACCTATGGCTACACCTTC.

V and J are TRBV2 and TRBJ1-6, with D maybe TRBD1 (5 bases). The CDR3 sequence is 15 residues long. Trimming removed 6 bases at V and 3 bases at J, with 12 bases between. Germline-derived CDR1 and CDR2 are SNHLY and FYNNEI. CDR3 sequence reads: CASSETAFYNSPLHF. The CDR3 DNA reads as TGTGCCAGCAGCGAGACAGCTTTCTATAATTCACCCCTCCACTTT.

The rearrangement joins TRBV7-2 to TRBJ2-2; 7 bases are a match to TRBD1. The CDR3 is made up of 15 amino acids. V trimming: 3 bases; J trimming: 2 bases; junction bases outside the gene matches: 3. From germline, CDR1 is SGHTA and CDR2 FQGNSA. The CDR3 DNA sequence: TGTGCCAGCAGCTTTACAGGGGCCAACACCGGGGAGCTGTTTTTT. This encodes CASSFTGANTGELFF.

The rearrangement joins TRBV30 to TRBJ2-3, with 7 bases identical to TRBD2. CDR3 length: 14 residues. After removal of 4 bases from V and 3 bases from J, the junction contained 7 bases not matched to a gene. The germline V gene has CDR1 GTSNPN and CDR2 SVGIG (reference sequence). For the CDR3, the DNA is TGTGCCTGGAAACGGGGGGTCGAGACAGATACGCAGTATTTT. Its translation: CAWKRGVETDTQYF.

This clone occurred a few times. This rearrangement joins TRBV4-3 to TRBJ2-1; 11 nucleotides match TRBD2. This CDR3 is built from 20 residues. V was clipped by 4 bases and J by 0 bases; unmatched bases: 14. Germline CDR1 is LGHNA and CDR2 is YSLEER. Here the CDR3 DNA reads TGCGCCAGCAGCCCAGATACCGGGACTAGCGGCTCGAGCTCCTACAATGAGCAGTTCTTC. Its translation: CASSPDTGTSGSSSYNEQFF.

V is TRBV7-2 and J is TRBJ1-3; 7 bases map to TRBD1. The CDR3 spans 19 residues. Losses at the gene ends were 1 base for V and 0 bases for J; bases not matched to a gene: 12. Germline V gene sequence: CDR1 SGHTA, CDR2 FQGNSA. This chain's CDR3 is CASSLDPQGVTRSGNTIYF. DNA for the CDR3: TGTGCCAGCAGCTTAGACCCCCAGGGGGTAACGCGCTCTGGAAACACCATATATTTT.

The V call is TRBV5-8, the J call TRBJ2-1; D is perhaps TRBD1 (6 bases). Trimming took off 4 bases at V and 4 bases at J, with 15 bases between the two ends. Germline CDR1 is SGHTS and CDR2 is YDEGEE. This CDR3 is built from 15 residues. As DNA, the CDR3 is TGTGCCAGCAGCCGCGACAGGTCGGAATACAATGAGCAGTTCTTC. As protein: CASSRDRSEYNEQFF.

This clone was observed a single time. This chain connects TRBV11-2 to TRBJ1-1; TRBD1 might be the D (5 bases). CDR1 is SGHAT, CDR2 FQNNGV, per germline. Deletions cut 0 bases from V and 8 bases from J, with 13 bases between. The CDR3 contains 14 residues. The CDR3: CASSLDLGGGEAFF. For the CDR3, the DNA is TGTGCCAGCAGCTTAGATCTAGGCGGGGGGGAAGCTTTCTTT.

CDR3: CASSGQGALGEQYF. In nucleotides, the CDR3 is TGTGCCAGTAGTGGACAGGGGGCCCTGGGGGAGCAGTACTTC. The gene calls are TRBV19 and TRBJ2-7, with 11 bases lining up with TRBD1. V gave up 5 bases and J gave up 7 bases; unmatched junction bases: 7. CDR3 length: 14 amino acids. Germline V CDR1 and CDR2: LNHDA, SQIVND (reference sequence).

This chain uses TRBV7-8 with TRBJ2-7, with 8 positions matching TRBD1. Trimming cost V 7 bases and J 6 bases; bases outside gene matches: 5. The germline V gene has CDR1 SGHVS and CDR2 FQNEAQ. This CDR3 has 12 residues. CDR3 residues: CASKTGVGEQYF. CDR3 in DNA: TGTGCCAGCAAGACAGGGGTTGGCGAGCAGTACTTC.

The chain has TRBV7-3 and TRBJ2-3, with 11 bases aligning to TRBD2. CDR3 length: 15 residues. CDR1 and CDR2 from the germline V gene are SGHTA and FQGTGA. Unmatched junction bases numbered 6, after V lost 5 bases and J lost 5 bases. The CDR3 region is CASSLLAGVEDTQYF. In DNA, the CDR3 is TGTGCCAGCAGCCTACTAGCGGGGGTGGAAGATACGCAGTATTTT.

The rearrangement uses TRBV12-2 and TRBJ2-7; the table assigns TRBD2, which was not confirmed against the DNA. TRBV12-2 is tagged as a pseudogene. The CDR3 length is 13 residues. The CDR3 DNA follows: TGTGCAAGTCGCTTAGATCGGGGGTACGAGCAGTACTTC. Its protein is CASRLDRGYEQYF.

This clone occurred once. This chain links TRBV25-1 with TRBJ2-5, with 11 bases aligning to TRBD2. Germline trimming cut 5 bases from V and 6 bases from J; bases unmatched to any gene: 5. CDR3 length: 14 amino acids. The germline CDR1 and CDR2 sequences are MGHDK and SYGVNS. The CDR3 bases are TGTGCCAGCAGTTTGCTAGCGGGGGGTCAGACCCAGTACTTC. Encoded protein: CASSLLAGGQTQYF. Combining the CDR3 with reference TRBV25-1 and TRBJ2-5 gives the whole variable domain EADIYQTPRYLVIGTGKKITLECSQTMGHDKMYWYQQDPGMELHLIHYSYGVNSTEKGDLSSESTVSRIRTEHFPLTLESARPSHTSQYLCASSLLAGGQTQYFGPGTRLLVL.

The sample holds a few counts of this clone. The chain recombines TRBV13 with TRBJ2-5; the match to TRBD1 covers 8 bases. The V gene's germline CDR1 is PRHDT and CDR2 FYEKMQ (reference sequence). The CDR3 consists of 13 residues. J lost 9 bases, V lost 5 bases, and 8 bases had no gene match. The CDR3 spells CASSLNRGASQYF. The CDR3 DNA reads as TGTGCCAGCAGCCTTAACAGGGGGGCGTCCCAGTACTTC.

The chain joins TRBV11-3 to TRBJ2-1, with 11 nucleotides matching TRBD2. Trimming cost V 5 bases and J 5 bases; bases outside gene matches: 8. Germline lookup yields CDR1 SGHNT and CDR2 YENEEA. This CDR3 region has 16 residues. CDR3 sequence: CASSPAGTSGNNEQFF. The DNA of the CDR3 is TGTGCCAGCAGCCCGGCCGGGACTAGCGGCAACAATGAGCAGTTCTTC.

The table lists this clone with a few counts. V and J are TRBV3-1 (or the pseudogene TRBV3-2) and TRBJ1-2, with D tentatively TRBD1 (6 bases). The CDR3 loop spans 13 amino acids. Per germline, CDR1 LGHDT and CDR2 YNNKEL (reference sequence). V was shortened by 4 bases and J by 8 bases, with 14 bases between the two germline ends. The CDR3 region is CASSPPGGGGYTF. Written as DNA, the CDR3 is TGTGCCAGCAGCCCCCCCGGGGGGGGCGGCTACACCTTC.

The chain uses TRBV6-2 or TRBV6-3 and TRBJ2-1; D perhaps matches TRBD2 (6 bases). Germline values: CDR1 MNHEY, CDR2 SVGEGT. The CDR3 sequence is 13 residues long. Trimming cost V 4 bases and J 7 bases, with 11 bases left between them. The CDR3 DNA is TGTGCCAGCAGTTCGAGTGGGGGGAATGAGCAGTTCTTC. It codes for CASSSSGGNEQFF.

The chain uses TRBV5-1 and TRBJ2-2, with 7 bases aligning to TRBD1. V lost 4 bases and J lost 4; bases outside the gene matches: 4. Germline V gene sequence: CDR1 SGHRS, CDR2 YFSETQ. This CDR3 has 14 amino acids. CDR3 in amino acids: CASSRTGVTGELFF. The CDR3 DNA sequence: TGCGCCAGCAGCCGGACAGGAGTCACCGGGGAGCTGTTTTTT.

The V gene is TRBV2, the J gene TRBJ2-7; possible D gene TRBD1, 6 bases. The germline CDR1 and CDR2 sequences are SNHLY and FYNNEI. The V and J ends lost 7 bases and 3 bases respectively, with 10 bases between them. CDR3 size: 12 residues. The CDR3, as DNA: TGTGCCAGCAACCAGGGGCTCTACGAGCAGTACTTC. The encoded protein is CASNQGLYEQYF. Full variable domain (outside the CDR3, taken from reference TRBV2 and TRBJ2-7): EPEVTQTPSHQVTQMGQEVILRCVPISNHLYFYWYRQILGQKVEFLVSFYNNEISEKSEIFDDQFSVERPDGSNFTLKIRSTKLEDSAMYFCASNQGLYEQYFGPGTRLTVT.

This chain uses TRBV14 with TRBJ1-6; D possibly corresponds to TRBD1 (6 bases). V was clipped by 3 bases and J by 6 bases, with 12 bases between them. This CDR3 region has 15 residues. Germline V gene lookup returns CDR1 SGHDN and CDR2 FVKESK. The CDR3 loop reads CASSHIGQFNSPLHF. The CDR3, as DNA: TGTGCCAGCAGCCATATTGGACAGTTTAATTCACCCCTCCACTTT.